A single sample is the source of the 8 T cell receptor beta chains below, sequenced in a study of blood T cell repertoires in COVID-19. Sequenced by immunoSEQ multiplex PCR; TCRdb stores in-frame clones only, minus some. The sample contains hundreds of thousands of clones, about 86% of which appear only once. The specimen was PBMCs or T cells enriched from blood (not recorded which). These receptors all come from a man aged 25-45 years with acute COVID-19.

The chain recombines TRBV19 with TRBJ2-1, with no clear D. This CDR3 region has 13 residues. V dropped 7 bases and J dropped 6 bases, with 13 bases sitting between them. CDR1 is LNHDA, CDR2 SQIVND, per germline (reference sequence). The CDR3 DNA reads TGTGCCAGTACCCACCCGGTAGCCAATGAGCAGTTCTTC. Its translation is CASTHPVANEQFF. The variable domain in full, completed from reference TRBV19 and TRBJ2-1, reads DGGITQSPKYLFRKEGQNVTLSCEQNLNHDAMYWYRQDPGQGLRLIYYSQIVNDFQKGDIAEGYSVSREKKESFPLTVTSAQKNPTAFYLCASTHPVANEQFFGPGTRLTVL.

This sequence joins TRBV3-1 (or the pseudogene TRBV3-2) and TRBJ2-4, with D uncertain. This CDR3 contains 13 residues. Germline values: CDR1 LGHDT, CDR2 YNNKEL (reference sequence). V was clipped by 2 bases and J by 0 bases, with 2 bases between them. CDR3 DNA sequence: TGTGCCAGCAGCCAACTAGCCAAAAACATTCAGTACTTC. Translated, it gives CASSQLAKNIQYF.

This clone was found once. J is TRBJ1-5 and V is TRBV28; 7 nucleotides match TRBD1. The germline V gene has CDR1 MDHEN and CDR2 SYDVKM. There are 16 residues in the CDR3. The V gene end was trimmed by 5 bases and the J gene end by 1 base; junction bases not matched to a gene: 8. In DNA, the CDR3 is TGTGCCAGCAGTCCCCCACAGGGGACGAGCAATCAGCCCCAGCATTTT. Protein product: CASSPPQGTSNQPQHF.

This chain uses TRBV29-1 with TRBJ1-1; D is perhaps TRBD1 (5 bases). This CDR3 is 12 amino acids long. Looked up from germline, CDR1 is SQVTM and CDR2 is ANQGSEA. V was shortened by 7 bases and J by 5 bases, with 14 bases between the two germline ends. The CDR3 spells CSAGFGGTEAFF. Here the CDR3 DNA reads TGCAGCGCCGGGTTTGGGGGGACTGAAGCTTTCTTT.

This clone was counted at least ten times. The CDR3 protein is CASLLRGSTDTQYF. CDR3 bases: TGTGCCAGCCTCCTGCGAGGGAGCACAGATACGCAGTATTTT. V gene TRBV7-9 combines with J gene TRBJ2-3; possibly TRBD2 for D (5 bases). Between the trimmed V and J ends, which lost 8 bases and 0 bases, there was a span of 12 bases. CDR1 is SEHNR and CDR2 is FQNEAQ in the germline V gene (reference sequence). The CDR3 consists of 14 residues.

The chain combines TRBV7-8 with TRBJ1-2; D unresolved. Germline V lookup: CDR1 SGHVS, CDR2 FQNEAQ. Trimming cost V 2 bases and J 4 bases, with 17 bases left between them. The CDR3 is made up of 16 amino acids. The CDR3 nucleotides are TGTGCCAGCAGCTTACGGCAGGCCGATCGAATCTATGGCTACACCTTC. This sequence encodes CASSLRQADRIYGYTF.

This clone showed up just once. The missing conserved phenylalanine or tryptophan at the end of this CDR3 makes a read error likely. This rearrangement joins TRBV7-2 to TRBJ1-2; D unresolved. Looked up from germline, CDR1 is SGHTA and CDR2 is FQGNSA. Trimming took off 1 base at V and 5 bases at J, with 5 bases between the two ends. The CDR3 has 12 amino acids. The CDR3 loop is CASSLDSYGYTL. DNA for the CDR3: TGTGCCAGCAGCTTAGACAGTTATGGCTACACCCTC.

This clone has only one observation. The chain couples TRBV28 to TRBJ1-2; D uncertain. The germline V gene encodes CDR1 MDHEN and CDR2 SYDVKM. The CDR3 totals 11 residues. The V and J ends lost 7 bases and 8 bases respectively, with 11 bases between them. The CDR3 DNA follows: TGTGCCAGCATAACTAGCGAGGGCTACACCTTC. Its translation: CASITSEGYTF.